The 7 T cell receptor beta chains below were found in one sample sequenced in a study of blood T cell repertoires in COVID-19. Data came from immunoSEQ multiplex PCR; TCRdb stores just in-frame clones and leaves some out. The sample shows around 290,000 clones, more than 85% of them seen only once. The sequenced sample consisted of peripheral blood. These receptors all come from a woman between 25 and 40 years old with COVID-19, enrolled during active disease.

The V call is TRBV19, the J call TRBJ1-2; 7 bases fit TRBD1. Germline V gene lookup returns CDR1 LNHDA and CDR2 SQIVND (reference sequence). This CDR3 region has 14 residues. After removal of 6 bases from V and 2 bases from J, the junction contained 6 bases not matched to a gene. The DNA of the CDR3 is TGTGCCAGTAGCGCCGGGACAGAGAACTATGGCTACACCTTC. Protein: CASSAGTENYGYTF.

The V gene is TRBV2, the J gene TRBJ2-5; 8 positions agree with TRBD2. V gave up 2 bases and J gave up 5 bases; unmatched junction bases: 1. The CDR3 is 13 amino acids. CDR1 SNHLY and CDR2 FYNNEI come from the germline V gene. CDR3 DNA sequence: TGTGCCAGCAGTGAATCTAGCGGGGAGACCCAGTACTTC. Amino acid sequence: CASSESSGETQYF.

This sequence joins TRBV10-3 and TRBJ1-2; no clear D. The CDR3 loop spans 13 amino acids. Trimming cost V 10 bases and J 4 bases, with 16 bases left between them. Per the germline V gene, CDR1 is ENHRY and CDR2 is SYGVKD. CDR3 region: CATGQRGAYGYTF. CDR3 nucleotides: TGTGCCACCGGCCAGCGGGGAGCCTATGGCTACACCTTC.

The chain combines TRBV6-6 with TRBJ1-1, with D perhaps TRBD1 (5 bases). Looked up from germline, CDR1 is MNHNY and CDR2 is SVGAGI (reference sequence). This CDR3 is built from 13 residues. Trimming stripped 7 bases from V and 4 bases from J, with 13 bases between. CDR3 sequence reads: CASIQGSSTEAFF. In DNA, the CDR3 is TGTGCCAGCATCCAGGGAAGTAGCACTGAAGCTTTCTTT.

There are a few counts of this clone. The chain links TRBV3-1 (or the pseudogene TRBV3-2) to TRBJ1-1; 7 bases fit TRBD1. Germline V gene lookup returns CDR1 LGHDT and CDR2 YNNKEL (reference sequence). J gave up 9 bases and V 1 base, and 5 bases lay outside the gene matches. The CDR3 has 13 residues. This CDR3 reads CASSQGEQGKAFF. The CDR3 DNA is TGTGCCAGCAGCCAAGGCGAACAGGGGAAAGCTTTCTTT.

The chain uses TRBV28 and TRBJ2-1; a weak D match, TRBD1 (6 bases). The CDR3 runs to 15 residues. CDR1 is MDHEN and CDR2 is SYDVKM in the germline V gene. Trimming stripped 6 bases from V and 5 bases from J, with 17 bases between. The DNA for the CDR3 is TGTGCCAGCAGCCCCCCGCGTGGGACACACAATGAGCAGTTCTTC. This encodes CASSPPRGTHNEQFF.

This rearrangement joins TRBV7-7 to TRBJ2-1; the D gene is possibly TRBD1 (5 bases). The V end was cut by 5 bases, the J end by 9 bases, with 14 bases between. Per the germline V gene, CDR1 is SSHAT and CDR2 is FNYEAQ (reference sequence). The CDR3 extends over 13 amino acids. The CDR3 spells CASSSGALGEQFF. The CDR3 DNA reads as TGTGCCAGCAGCAGTGGGGCCCTCGGTGAGCAGTTCTTC.